This is a list of T cell receptor beta chains from one sample in a study of cytomegalovirus exposure and HLA in healthy donors. Assay: immunoSEQ multiplex PCR; the TCRdb copy retains only in-frame clones and omits some. This specimen shows some 120,000 clones; the ten leading clones hold around 7%. The sample taken for sequencing was PBMCs. These receptors originate from a man in his forties in good health and CMV-seropositive. Each CDR3 is given with its conserved first and last residue. D genes are given only for firm matches.

len,d_gene,j_gene,v_gene,CDR3nt,CDR3aa
14,.,TRBJ2-7,TRBV9,TGTGCCAGCAGCGTAGGGTGGGACAACAGCGAGCAGTACTTC,CASSVGWDNSEQYF
12,.,TRBJ2-4,TRBV30,TGTGCCTGGAGTCCGGGGGAGGACATTCAGTACTTC,CAWSPGEDIQYF
15,TRBD2,TRBJ2-1,TRBV19,TGTGCCAGTAGTATCAAGACTAGCGGGAGTAATGAGCAGTTCTTC,CASSIKTSGSNEQFF
15,.,TRBJ2-7,TRBV4-2,TGTGCCAGCAGCCAAGATCATGACAGCCGCTACGAGCAGTACTTC,CASSQDHDSRYEQYF
15,.,TRBJ1-5,TRBV6-6,TGTGCCAGCAGTTACCTAGCACAGAGCAATCAGCCCCAGCATTTT,CASSYLAQSNQPQHF
15,TRBD2,TRBJ2-3,TRBV5-1,TGCGCCAGCAGCTTAGGGACTAGCGGCACAGATACGCAGTATTTT,CASSLGTSGTDTQYF
16,.,TRBJ2-1,TRBV9,TGTGCCAGCAGCTCCGGTGGGGGGAGCTCCTACAATGAGCAGTTCTTC,CASSSGGGSSYNEQFF
14,TRBD1,TRBJ1-2,TRBV27,TGTGCCAGCAGCCCGACAGGGCTCAACTATGGCTACACCTTC,CASSPTGLNYGYTF
12,.,TRBJ2-5,TRBV28,TGTGCCAGCAGTTTATTTGGCCAAACCCCCTACTTC,CASSLFGQTPYF
12,TRBD1,TRBJ1-1,TRBV9,TGTGCCAGCAGCGGGGACAGCCTTGAAGCTTTCTTT,CASSGDSLEAFF
15,TRBD2,TRBJ2-2,TRBV19,TGTGCCAGTAGTATACTGGCGGGAGGTTCCGGGGAGCTGTTTTTT,CASSILAGGSGELFF
15,TRBD1,TRBJ1-6,TRBV5-1,TGCGCCAGCAGCTCTACAGGGGGGAATAATTCACCCCTCCACTTT,CASSSTGGNNSPLHF
14,.,TRBJ2-1,TRBV19,TGTGCCAGTAGTATACGTTCGGTTGTCAATGAGCAGTTCTTC,CASSIRSVVNEQFF
13,.,TRBJ2-1,TRBV28,TGTGCCAGCAGTTCTTTCGGGGATTATGAGCAGTTCTTC,CASSSFGDYEQFF
16,TRBD1,TRBJ1-2,TRBV6-5,TGTGCCAGCAGTTACTCCACGGACAGGAGGGGGGATGGCTACACCTTC,CASSYSTDRRGDGYTF
17,.,TRBJ2-2,TRBV11-2,TGTGCCAGCACACTAGGGTTGGACTTACGGAACACCGGGGAGCTGTTTTTT,CASTLGLDLRNTGELFF
11,.,TRBJ1-1,TRBV29-1,TGCAGCGCTGGACAGTTCACTGAAGCTTTCTTT,CSAGQFTEAFF
15,.,TRBJ2-5,TRBV7-9,TGTGCCAGCAGCAGCCCCCCCGCTGTCCAAGAGACCCAGTACTTC,CASSSPPAVQETQYF